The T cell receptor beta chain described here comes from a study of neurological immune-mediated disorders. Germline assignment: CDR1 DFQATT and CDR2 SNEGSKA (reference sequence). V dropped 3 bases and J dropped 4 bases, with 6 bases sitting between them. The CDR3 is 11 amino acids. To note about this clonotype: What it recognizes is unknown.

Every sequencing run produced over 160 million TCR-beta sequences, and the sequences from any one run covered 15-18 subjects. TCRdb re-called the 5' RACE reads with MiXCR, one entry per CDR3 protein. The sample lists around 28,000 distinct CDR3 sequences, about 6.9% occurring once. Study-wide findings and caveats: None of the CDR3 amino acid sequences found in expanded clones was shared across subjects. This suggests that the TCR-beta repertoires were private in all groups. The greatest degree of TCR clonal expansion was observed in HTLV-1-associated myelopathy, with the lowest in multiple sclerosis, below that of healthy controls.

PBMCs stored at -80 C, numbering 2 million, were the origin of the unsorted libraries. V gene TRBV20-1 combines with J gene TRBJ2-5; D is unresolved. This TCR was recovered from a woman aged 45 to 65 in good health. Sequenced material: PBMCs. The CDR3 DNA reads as TGCAGTGCTAGGGTGACAGAGACCCAGTACTTC. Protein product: CSARVTETQYF.